The 18 T cell receptor beta chains below all came from one sample that was sequenced in a study of response to subunit inactivated influenza vaccine. One entry per CDR3 protein, called by TCRdb with MiXCR from the RT-PCR reads. The data show over 300,000 distinct CDR3 sequences, with roughly a fifth seen just once and roughly a tenth held by the top ten. Specimen: PBMCs from blood, collected approximately 22 months after vaccination. The receptors were sampled from a man aged 45 to 70 who received an inactivated influenza vaccine.

V usage is TRBV5-6 and J usage is TRBJ2-5; 7 positions agree with TRBD2. The CDR3 runs 15 residues. The V and J ends lost 0 bases and 4 bases, in that order; junction bases with no gene match: 6. Germline CDR1 and CDR2: SGHDT and YYEEEE. The CDR3 loop reads CASSLDLTGGETQYF. The CDR3 region has the DNA TGTGCCAGCAGCTTGGATCTTACGGGAGGAGAGACCCAGTACTTC.

This clonotype was observed a single time. The chain links TRBV5-1 to TRBJ2-7; 9 nucleotides agree with TRBD1. J lost 5 bases, V lost 2 bases, and 5 bases had no gene match. This CDR3 region has 14 residues. CDR1 and CDR2 (germline): SGHRS, YFSETQ. The chain's CDR3 is CASSLGTGSNEQYF. The CDR3 coding sequence is TGCGCCAGCAGCTTAGGGACAGGGTCTAACGAGCAGTACTTC.

This clonotype appeared a few times. The CDR3 sequence: CASSLAGRGASYTF. The CDR3 DNA follows: TGCGCCAGCAGCTTGGCCGGAAGGGGCGCGAGCTACACCTTC. This rearrangement joins TRBV5-1 to TRBJ1-2; D is perhaps TRBD1 (5 bases). With 0 bases removed from V and 9 bases from J, the gap between germline ends came to 15 bases. Germline V lookup: CDR1 SGHRS, CDR2 YFSETQ. CDR3 length: 14 amino acids.

This clonotype was observed many times. The genes are TRBV18 and TRBJ2-1; D unclear. The ends were cut back, 5 bases at V and 5 bases at J, with 16 bases in the middle. CDR1 and CDR2 (germline): KGHSH, LQKENI. The CDR3 sequence is 15 residues long. This CDR3 reads CASSGVLSANNEQFF. The CDR3 bases are TGTGCCAGCTCAGGGGTTCTCAGCGCTAACAATGAGCAGTTCTTC.

This clonotype was seen only a few times. The CDR3 is CASSNRPGVNEKLFF. Written as DNA, the CDR3 is TGCGCCAGCAGCAATCGCCCGGGTGTCAATGAAAAACTGTTTTTT. V is TRBV4-1 and J is TRBJ1-4; no clear D. From germline, CDR1 is MGHRA and CDR2 YSYEKL. V was clipped by 5 bases and J by 5 bases, with 15 bases between them. This CDR3 is built from 15 residues.

The V call is TRBV7-9, the J call TRBJ2-2; D is undetermined. Trimming took 1 base from V and 2 from J, leaving 5 bases between them. Germline loops: CDR1 SEHNR, CDR2 FQNEAQ (reference sequence). This CDR3 is 14 amino acids long. The CDR3 region is CASSLERNTGELFF. DNA for the CDR3: TGTGCCAGCAGCTTAGAGAGAAACACCGGGGAGCTGTTTTTT.

The chain recombines TRBV29-1 with TRBJ2-1; the match to TRBD2 covers 14 bases. The CDR3 loop spans 16 amino acids. Losses at the gene ends were 3 bases for V and 5 bases for J; bases not matched to a gene: 6. Germline CDR1 is SQVTM and CDR2 is ANQGSEA. Here the CDR3 reads CSVEGLAGVIDNEQFF. DNA of the CDR3: TGCAGCGTTGAGGGACTAGCGGGAGTAATTGACAATGAGCAGTTCTTC.

The chain has TRBV29-1 and TRBJ2-1, with TRBD1 as a possible D gene (6 bases). The CDR3 runs to 14 residues. Deletions cut 7 bases from V and 3 bases from J, with 16 bases between. Germline V gene lookup returns CDR1 SQVTM and CDR2 ANQGSEA. Here the CDR3 reads CSARPGTLYNEQFF. CDR3 DNA sequence: TGCAGCGCTCGTCCCGGGACACTCTACAATGAGCAGTTCTTC.

The rearrangement links TRBV4-3 to TRBJ1-1; D gene uncertain. This CDR3 spans 13 amino acids. The germline V gene encodes CDR1 LGHNA and CDR2 YSLEER. V lost 0 bases to trimming and J lost 7 bases, with 9 bases between them. The CDR3 nucleotides read TGCGCCAGCAGCCAAGATACACGCAGTGAAGCTTTCTTT. This translates into CASSQDTRSEAFF.

Ten or more counts support this clonotype. The chain is built from TRBV29-1 and TRBJ1-1, with D possibly being TRBD1 (5 bases). CDR1 and CDR2 (germline): SQVTM, ANQGSEA. V dropped 6 bases and J dropped 0 bases, with 11 bases sitting between them. This CDR3 has 13 amino acids. The CDR3 loop reads CSVQTEVNTEAFF. The CDR3 bases are TGCAGCGTACAGACAGAGGTGAACACTGAAGCTTTCTTT.

This clonotype was found a few times. The V and J genes are TRBV7-9 and TRBJ1-2; TRBD1 might be the D (5 bases). Germline assignment: CDR1 SEHNR and CDR2 FQNEAQ (reference sequence). V was shortened by 5 bases and J by 3 bases, with 16 bases between the two germline ends. This CDR3 spans 15 amino acids. The CDR3 protein is CASSRSLGLDYGYTF. For the CDR3, the DNA is TGTGCCAGCAGCCGCTCATTGGGACTCGACTATGGCTACACCTTC.

This clonotype has more than one count but fewer than ten. The rearrangement links TRBV20-1 to TRBJ2-7; no clear D gene. CDR3 length equals 12 residues. Germline V CDR1 and CDR2: DFQATT, SNEGSKA (reference sequence). CDR3 coding DNA: TGCACCCCGGCCTATATGGCCTACGAGCAGTACTTC. It translates to CTPAYMAYEQYF.

This clonotype has a handful of counts. The chain has TRBV7-2 and TRBJ1-4, with TRBD1 matching 8 bases. The V segment lost 4 bases and the J segment 8 bases; nucleotides outside the gene matches: 9. This CDR3 is 15 amino acids long. Per germline, CDR1 SGHTA and CDR2 FQGNSA. Here the CDR3 DNA reads TGTGCCAGCAGCTCGCTGACAAGGACAGGGGAAAAACTGTTTTTT. This translates into CASSSLTRTGEKLFF. The full variable domain, in which reference TRBV7-2 and TRBJ1-4 provide the parts outside the CDR3, is GAGVSQSPSNKVTEKGKDVELRCDPISGHTALYWYRQSLGQGLEFLIYFQGNSAPDKSGLPSDRFSAERTGGSVSTLTIQRTQQEDSAVYLCASSSLTRTGEKLFFGSGTQLSVL.

The table lists this clonotype with a few counts. The chain recombines TRBV20-1 with TRBJ2-7; TRBD2 might be the D (6 bases). Germline CDR1 DFQATT, CDR2 SNEGSKA (reference sequence). The CDR3 is made up of 13 amino acids. Trimming cost V 4 bases and J 1 base, with 11 bases left between them. CDR3 in amino acids: CSATGGESYEQYF. As DNA, the CDR3 is TGCAGTGCTACTGGCGGGGAGTCCTACGAGCAGTACTTC.

V gene TRBV20-1 combines with J gene TRBJ1-1, with 7 bases lining up with TRBD1. V lost 1 base, J lost 1 base, and 3 bases stayed unmatched. This CDR3 is 14 amino acids long. Germline assignment: CDR1 DFQATT and CDR2 SNEGSKA (reference sequence). The CDR3 nucleotides are TGCAGTGCTAGAGCAGGGGGTAAGAACACTGAAGCTTTCTTT. Translation: CSARAGGKNTEAFF.

This clonotype has a count of ten or more. The chain couples TRBV20-1 to TRBJ1-2; D unresolved. V lost 0 bases to trimming and J lost 1 base, with 18 bases between them. CDR3 length equals 17 residues. The germline V gene has CDR1 DFQATT and CDR2 SNEGSKA (reference sequence). CDR3 bases: TGCAGTGCTAGAGATAGAGGAGGGCGAGATATTAACTATGGCTACACCTTC. This encodes CSARDRGGRDINYGYTF.

The rearrangement links TRBV6-6 to TRBJ2-7, with unresolved D. Trimming shortened V by 7 bases and J by 1 base, and 11 bases separated the two germline ends. This CDR3 contains 13 residues. CDR1 is MNHNY and CDR2 is SVGAGI in the germline V gene (reference sequence). As DNA, the CDR3 is TGTGCCAGCATGGTAAGCAGTTCCTACGAGCAGTACTTC. Encoded protein: CASMVSSSYEQYF.

In this sample, this clonotype turned up a few times. The chain has TRBV4-3 and TRBJ2-7, with 11 bases aligning to TRBD2. Germline V gene data show CDR1 as LGHNA and CDR2 as YSLEER. Trimming took 0 bases from V and 0 from J; bases not matched to a gene: 7. CDR3 length: 18 amino acids. The CDR3 nucleotides are TGCGCCAGCAGCCAAGATAGGGCTAGCGGGAGGTTCTCCTACGAGCAGTACTTC. Translation: CASSQDRASGRFSYEQYF.